This T cell receptor beta chain was sequenced during a study of OX40 agonist ivuxolimab in advanced cancers. Findings of the study overall: Low normalized T-cell clonal expansion was additionally recorded for some nonresponders.

Assay: immunoSEQ multiplex PCR; the TCRdb copy retains only in-frame clones and omits some. Here the sample spans more than 40,000 clones, around 77% being singletons. This CDR3 spans 16 amino acids. Trimming left V 5 bases short and J 5 bases short, with 22 bases between. Germline V gene sequence: CDR1 SGHRS, CDR2 YFSETQ. In its sample, this clone was seen once. Its matching antigen is unknown. Source: CD4+ or CD8+ T cells sorted from blood, taken in a trial of the OX40 agonist ivuxolimab. This TCR derives from an adult with an advanced solid tumor such as melanoma, head and neck, liver or kidney cancer. The chain links TRBV5-1 to TRBJ2-5; D is possibly TRBD2 (5 bases). This CDR3 is CASSLSLRLARETQYF. CDR3 in DNA: TGCGCCAGCAGTTTATCATTGCGGCTAGCTCGGGAGACCCAGTACTTC. Combining the CDR3 with reference TRBV5-1 and TRBJ2-5 gives the whole variable domain KAGVTQTPRYLIKTRGQQVTLSCSPISGHRSVSWYQQTPGQGLQFLFEYFSETQRNKGNFPGRFSGRQFSNSRSEMNVSTLELGDSALYLCASSLSLRLARETQYFGPGTRLLVL.